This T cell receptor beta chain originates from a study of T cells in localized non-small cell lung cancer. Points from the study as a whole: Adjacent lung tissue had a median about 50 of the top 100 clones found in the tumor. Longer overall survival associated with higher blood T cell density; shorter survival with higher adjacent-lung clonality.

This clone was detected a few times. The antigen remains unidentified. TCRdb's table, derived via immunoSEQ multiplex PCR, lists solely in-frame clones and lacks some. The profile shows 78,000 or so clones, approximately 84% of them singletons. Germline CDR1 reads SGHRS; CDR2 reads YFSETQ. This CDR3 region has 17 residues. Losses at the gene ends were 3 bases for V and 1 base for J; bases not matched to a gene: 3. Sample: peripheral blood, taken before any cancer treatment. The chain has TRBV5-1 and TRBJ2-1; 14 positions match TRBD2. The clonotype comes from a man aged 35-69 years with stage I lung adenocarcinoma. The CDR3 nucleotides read TGCGCCAGCAGCTCGGGACTAGCGGGAGTATCCTACAATGAGCAGTTCTTC. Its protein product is CASSSGLAGVSYNEQFF. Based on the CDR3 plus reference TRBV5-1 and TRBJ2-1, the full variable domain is KAGVTQTPRYLIKTRGQQVTLSCSPISGHRSVSWYQQTPGQGLQFLFEYFSETQRNKGNFPGRFSGRQFSNSRSEMNVSTLELGDSALYLCASSSGLAGVSYNEQFFGPGTRLTVL.